This T cell receptor (beta chain) was sequenced in a study of blood T cell repertoires in COVID-19. Looking at the study overall: Specimens from acute and convalescent COVID-19 originated in the United States, Italy and Spain. Sample material is recorded as cDNA or gDNA derived from T cells, B-cell-depleted T cells, or PBMCs.

The CDR3 sequence is 14 residues long. Germline loops: CDR1 SGHKS, CDR2 YYEKEE (reference sequence). V lost 6 bases to trimming and J lost 2 bases, with 15 bases between them. Original analysis: Amplification with reference gene primers provided the estimates of nucleated cell counts. Assay: immunoSEQ multiplex PCR; the TCRdb copy retains only in-frame clones and omits some. V and J calls and clone size are given by that table; D and trimming were obtained from the DNA. Among approximately 130,000 clones listed, roughly 86% were seen once. This rearrangement joins TRBV5-5 to TRBJ2-7; perhaps TRBD2 as D (6 bases). Specimen: peripheral blood. The source of this sequence is a woman in her forties or fifties who had recovered from COVID-19. The CDR3 DNA sequence: TGTGCCAGCACCCCGAGGCGGGACCCCTACGAGCAGTACTTC. Protein: CASTPRRDPYEQYF.